This section outlines one TCR beta chain sequence together with its context. This entry is derived from a study of technical replicates of blood from several donors. This CDR3 has 14 amino acids. Germline V lookup: CDR1 MDHEN, CDR2 SYDVKM. Deletions cut 2 bases from V and 2 bases from J, with 8 bases between. TCRdb's copy holds only in-frame clones and misses some; the assay was immunoSEQ multiplex PCR. The table includes 65,000 to 80,000 clones, over 90% detected once. This rearrangement joins TRBV28 to TRBJ2-3, with D tentatively TRBD2 (6 bases). This TCR was sampled from a human donor in good health. Source material: T cells isolated from PBMCs. CDR3 DNA sequence: TGTGCCAGCAGTTTAGCGGGACTCACAGATACGCAGTATTTT. This encodes CASSLAGLTDTQYF. The full variable domain, in which reference TRBV28 and TRBJ2-3 provide the parts outside the CDR3, is DVKVTQSSRYLVKRTGEKVFLECVQDMDHENMFWYRQDPGLGLRLIYFSYDVKMKEKGDIPEGYSVSREKKERFSLILESASTNQTSMYLCASSLAGLTDTQYFGPGTRLTVL.